These 30 T cell receptor beta chains were all obtained from the same sample, sequenced in a study of graft-versus-host responses after intestinal transplantation. The method was immunoSEQ multiplex PCR; TCRdb's version includes in-frame clones alone and lacks a portion of them. This sample has roughly 9,600 clones, with approximately 77% found just once. The authors processed graft tissue to release intraepithelial and lamina propria lymphocytes. Here the sequenced sample was ileum tissue, taken about 440 days after intestinal transplantation. All receptors derive from a human patient who received an intestinal transplant, so some T cells may come from the graft donor.

The rearrangement joins TRBV4-2 to TRBJ1-5, with 7 bases identical to TRBD1. Unmatched junction bases numbered 5, after V lost 0 bases and J lost 6 bases. The CDR3 is 15 amino acids. Germline CDR1 and CDR2: LGHNA and YNFKEQ. In DNA form, the CDR3 reads TGTGCCAGCAGCCAAGACACAGGGGTGGCTCAGCCCCAGCATTTT. It is translated as CASSQDTGVAQPQHF.

This clone was seen only a few times. The chain carries TRBV5-1 and TRBJ2-5, with 9 positions matching TRBD2. The germline V gene encodes CDR1 SGHRS and CDR2 YFSETQ. The junction had 9 bases not matched to a gene; V was cut back by 5 bases and J by 4 bases. The CDR3 totals 15 residues. CDR3 nucleotide sequence: TGCGCCAGCAGGGCTAGCGGGGCCCCGAGAGAGACCCAGTACTTC. Its protein is CASRASGAPRETQYF. Filled out from reference TRBV5-1 and TRBJ2-5, the complete variable domain reads KAGVTQTPRYLIKTRGQQVTLSCSPISGHRSVSWYQQTPGQGLQFLFEYFSETQRNKGNFPGRFSGRQFSNSRSEMNVSTLELGDSALYLCASRASGAPRETQYFGPGTRLLVL.

This sequence joins TRBV5-1 and TRBJ2-7; 8 nucleotides agree with TRBD1. V dropped 3 bases and J dropped 3; count of bases not matched to a gene: 5. The CDR3 is made up of 14 amino acids. The germline gives CDR1 SGHRS, CDR2 YFSETQ. The CDR3: CASSSGQGGYEQYF. The CDR3 nucleotides read TGCGCCAGCAGCTCCGGACAGGGAGGCTACGAGCAGTACTTC.

This rearrangement joins TRBV6-5 to TRBJ1-4; possibly TRBD1 for D (6 bases). There are 14 residues in the CDR3. The V end lost 5 bases, the J end lost 4 bases, and 11 bases lay between the germline ends. Germline loops: CDR1 MNHEY, CDR2 SVGAGI. This CDR3 is CASSRGQVNEKLFF. Written as DNA, the CDR3 is TGTGCCAGCAGTCGGGGGCAGGTTAATGAAAAACTGTTTTTT.

This clone showed up just a few times. V usage is TRBV7-5 and J usage is TRBJ2-7; no check of the table's D call, TRBD1, against the DNA was made. TRBV7-5 is shown as a pseudogene. The CDR3 contains 16 residues. DNA for the CDR3: TGTGTCAGAAGCTTAGTGGGACAGGAGGGGGACTACGAGCAGTACTTC. Translating it yields CVRSLVGQEGDYEQYF.

This clone was found a few times. The chain recombines TRBV4-1 with TRBJ1-6; D is possibly TRBD1 (6 bases). In germline, CDR1 is MGHRA, CDR2 YSYEKL. The CDR3 is 18 amino acids. V lost 4 bases and J lost 0, with 16 bases in between. Here the CDR3 reads CASSLQTGPSSYNSPLHF. CDR3 bases: TGCGCCAGCAGCCTCCAGACAGGACCGAGCTCCTATAATTCACCCCTCCACTTT.

This rearrangement joins TRBV4-1 to TRBJ1-4; perhaps TRBD1 as D (6 bases). CDR3 length equals 17 residues. Trimming shortened V by 1 base and J by 2 bases, and 14 bases separated the two germline ends. Germline V CDR1 and CDR2: MGHRA, YSYEKL. CDR3 sequence: CASSQGTGSWTNEKLFF. The CDR3 bases are TGCGCCAGCAGCCAAGGTACAGGGTCGTGGACTAATGAAAAACTGTTTTTT.

The table lists this clone with a count of one. This sequence joins TRBV6-1 and TRBJ1-5; the D is unclear. V gave up 5 bases and J gave up 7 bases, with 9 bases separating them. The V gene's germline CDR1 is MNHNS and CDR2 SASEGT. CDR3 length equals 12 residues. In DNA, the CDR3 is TGTGCCAGCAGTCCCCCATGGCAGCCCCAGCATTTT. It specifies CASSPPWQPQHF.

This chain connects TRBV7-8 to TRBJ1-6, with D tentatively TRBD1 (5 bases). The ends were cut back, 4 bases at V and 4 bases at J, with 14 bases in the middle. The germline CDR1 and CDR2 sequences are SGHVS and FQNEAQ. The CDR3 is made up of 16 amino acids. The CDR3 reads CASSSQGEGYNSPLHF. In nucleotides, the CDR3 is TGTGCCAGCAGCTCTCAAGGGGAGGGGTATAATTCACCCCTCCACTTT.

The sample holds one count of this clone. This rearrangement joins TRBV7-5 to TRBJ2-7. TRBV7-5 represents a pseudogene. The CDR3 is 12 amino acids. CDR3 region: CVRSKSPYEQYF. In DNA form, the CDR3 reads TGTGTCAGAAGCAAATCACCCTACGAGCAGTACTTC.

The chain has TRBV7-9 and TRBJ2-2, with 14 bases lining up with TRBD2. Per germline, CDR1 SEHNR and CDR2 FQNEAQ (reference sequence). This CDR3 has 18 residues. Trimming removed 3 bases from V and 2 bases from J; junction bases left unmatched: 5. DNA of the CDR3: TGTGCCAGCAGCTTTTCCGGGACTAGCGGGGGAAACACCGGGGAGCTGTTTTTT. It yields the protein CASSFSGTSGGNTGELFF.

This chain links TRBV9 with TRBJ1-3; tentatively, D is TRBD1 (5 bases). Trimming left V 0 bases short and J 2 bases short, with 9 bases between. Germline loops: CDR1 SGDLS, CDR2 YYNGEE. The CDR3 consists of 15 residues. CDR3 sequence (DNA): TGTGCCAGCAGCGTAGGGGAAGGGGCTGGAAACACCATATATTTT. Translated: CASSVGEGAGNTIYF.

The chain combines TRBV6-6 with TRBJ2-5, with D hard to call. V lost 4 bases and J lost 2, with 8 bases in between. Germline CDR1 is MNHNY and CDR2 is SVGAGI (reference sequence). The CDR3 extends over 13 amino acids. CDR3 sequence (DNA): TGTGCCAGCAGTTTAGTGTCTCAAGAGACCCAGTACTTC. Residues: CASSLVSQETQYF.

This clone came up a few times. The CDR3 DNA sequence: TGTGCCAGCAGCTCGTTTCTGGCGGGGAATGAAGATACGCAGTATTTT. This sequence encodes CASSSFLAGNEDTQYF. The J gene is TRBJ2-3, the V gene TRBV7-9, with D perhaps TRBD2 (6 bases). Trimming stripped 4 bases from V and 5 bases from J, with 19 bases between. The CDR3 is made up of 16 amino acids. The germline V gene has CDR1 SEHNR and CDR2 FQNEAQ (reference sequence).

Notes on this clone: The conserved final phenylalanine or tryptophan is absent from the CDR3, which likely points to a read error. J is TRBJ2-3 and V is TRBV9; tentative D call: TRBD1 (6 bases). The CDR3 length is 17 residues. Germline V gene lookup returns CDR1 SGDLS and CDR2 YYNGEE. The ends were cut back, 0 bases at V and 0 bases at J, with 14 bases in the middle. The CDR3 DNA sequence: TGTGCCAGCAGCGTAGATTCTGTGGGGGCGAGCACAGATACGCAGTATTCT. This sequence encodes CASSVDSVGASTDTQYS.

V gene TRBV1 combines with J gene TRBJ2-4. TRBV1 is a pseudogene locus. The CDR3 spans 15 residues. In nucleotides, the CDR3 is TGCACCAGCAGCCAAACGGGGGCGGACAAAAACATTCAGTACTTC. This encodes CTSSQTGADKNIQYF.

CDR3 protein: CASSLEESSNQPQHF. In DNA form, the CDR3 reads TGTGCCAGCAGCTTAGAGGAGTCTAGCAATCAGCCCCAGCATTTT. The rearrangement joins TRBV7-4 to TRBJ1-5; D unclear. Germline CDR1 reads SGHVT; CDR2 reads SQSDAQ. The CDR3 contains 15 residues. V was clipped by 1 base and J by 0 bases, with 7 bases between them. The whole variable domain, remainder taken from reference TRBV7-4 and TRBJ1-5, is GAGVSQSPRYKVAKRGRDVALRCDSISGHVTLYWYRQTLGQGSEVLTYSQSDAQRDKSGRPSGRFSAERPERSVSTLKIQRTEQGDSAVYLCASSLEESSNQPQHFGDGTRLSIL.

This clone was detected once. V and J are TRBV9 and TRBJ2-2; D may be TRBD1 or TRBD2 (5 bases each). This CDR3 contains 15 residues. The germline gives CDR1 SGDLS, CDR2 YYNGEE. Trimming left V 4 bases short and J 6 bases short, with 16 bases between. CDR3 coding DNA: TGTGCCAGCAGCCGTGGGACGACAATGGCCGGGGAGCTGTTTTTT. The encoded protein is CASSRGTTMAGELFF.

The table lists this clone with a count of one. CDR3 nucleotide sequence: TGTGCCAGCAGCTGGAACAGGGACTACGAGCAGTACTTC. Its translation: CASSWNRDYEQYF. V usage is TRBV7-9 and J usage is TRBJ2-7; possible D gene TRBD1, 6 bases. The CDR3 loop spans 13 amino acids. Between the trimmed V and J ends, which lost 4 bases and 3 bases, there was a span of 10 bases. Germline CDR1 is SEHNR and CDR2 is FQNEAQ (reference sequence).

This chain connects TRBV6-5 to TRBJ2-7; 10 nucleotides align to TRBD2. The CDR3 is 15 residues long. Unmatched junction bases numbered 12, after V lost 7 bases and J lost 6 bases. Germline CDR1 and CDR2: MNHEY and SVGAGI. The CDR3 region has the DNA TGTGCCAGCAAAATAAGCGGGGGGGCTGTGGTCGAGCAGTACTTC. Amino acids: CASKISGGAVVEQYF.

The chain uses TRBV7-9 and TRBJ2-3, with TRBD2 identical over 10 bases. The V segment lost 6 bases and the J segment 0 bases; nucleotides outside the gene matches: 6. CDR1 SEHNR and CDR2 FQNEAQ come from the germline V gene (reference sequence). This CDR3 region has 16 residues. In DNA, the CDR3 is TGTGCCAGCAGAAGTAGCGGGGGGATGAGCACAGATACGCAGTATTTT. It translates to CASRSSGGMSTDTQYF.

V is TRBV7-7 and J is TRBJ2-5; tentatively, D is TRBD2 (6 bases). The CDR3 spans 11 residues. V dropped 4 bases and J dropped 13 bases, with 13 bases sitting between them. Germline CDR1 reads SSHAT; CDR2 reads FNYEAQ (reference sequence). The CDR3: CASSSRLVTYF. The CDR3 nucleotides read TGTGCCAGCAGCTCCAGACTAGTCACGTACTTC.

The chain has TRBV19 and TRBJ1-6; no clear D gene. The CDR3 runs to 13 residues. Trimming cost V 4 bases and J 11 bases, with 12 bases left between them. CDR1 is LNHDA and CDR2 is SQIVND in the germline V gene (reference sequence). The CDR3 is CASSTLGETPLHF. The DNA for the CDR3 is TGTGCCAGTAGTACCCTCGGGGAGACACCCCTCCACTTT.

This sequence joins TRBV30 and TRBJ2-3, with D perhaps TRBD1 or TRBD2 (5 bases each). The germline CDR1 and CDR2 sequences are GTSNPN and SVGIG (reference sequence). V lost 4 bases and J 6 bases, leaving 14 bases between the germline ends. CDR3 length equals 13 residues. CDR3 region: CAWNTGLGDTQYF. DNA of the CDR3: TGTGCCTGGAATACGGGGCTAGGCGATACGCAGTATTTT. Supplemented by reference TRBV30 and TRBJ2-3, the full variable domain reads SQTIHQWPATLVQPVGSPLSLECTVEGTSNPNLYWYRQAAGRGLQLLFYSVGIGQISSEVPQNLSASRPQDRQFILSSKKLLLSDSGFYLCAWNTGLGDTQYFGPGTRLTVL.

The chain carries TRBV27 and TRBJ2-3; D not resolved. From germline, CDR1 is MNHEY and CDR2 SMNVEV (reference sequence). The ends were cut back, 6 bases at V and 0 bases at J, with 16 bases in the middle. The CDR3 contains 16 residues. For the CDR3, the DNA is TGTGCCAGCAGATTTTCGACGCAGACGAGCACAGATACGCAGTATTTT. Translation gives CASRFSTQTSTDTQYF.

The rearrangement uses TRBV29-1 and TRBJ2-3, with D tentatively TRBD1 (6 bases). The CDR3 has 17 amino acids. V shed 5 bases and J shed 0 bases, with 21 bases lying between them. CDR1 and CDR2 (germline): SQVTM, ANQGSEA. The CDR3 region is CSVNRDKTRDSTDTQYF. For the CDR3, the DNA is TGCAGCGTTAACCGGGACAAGACTCGAGATAGCACAGATACGCAGTATTTT.

Notes on this clone: Different DNA sequences within this sample yield the same CDR3. This chain connects TRBV7-8 to TRBJ1-4; TRBD1 might be the D (6 bases). V lost 5 bases and J 3 bases, leaving 22 bases between the germline ends. Germline CDR1 reads SGHVS; CDR2 reads FQNEAQ. The CDR3 has 18 residues. CDR3 sequence: CASSRTPGVLKPNEKLFF. The CDR3 DNA sequence: TGTGCCAGCAGCCGCACACCAGGGGTTCTCAAACCTAATGAAAAACTGTTTTTT. The whole variable domain, filled in from reference TRBV7-8 and TRBJ1-4, reads GAGVSQSPRYKVAKRGQDVALRCDPISGHVSLFWYQQALGQGPEFLTYFQNEAQLDKSGLPSDRFFAERPEGSVSTLKIQRTQQEDSAVYLCASSRTPGVLKPNEKLFFGSGTQLSVL.

This chain links TRBV5-1 with TRBJ1-1, with a possible D match to TRBD1 (5 bases). Germline assignment: CDR1 SGHRS and CDR2 YFSETQ. V lost 0 bases and J lost 3, with 18 bases in between. The CDR3 length is 17 residues. CDR3 loop: CASSLAFVGGWDTEAFF. In DNA form, the CDR3 reads TGCGCCAGCAGCTTGGCCTTCGTCGGGGGTTGGGACACTGAAGCTTTCTTT.

This clone appeared a few times. This chain links TRBV19 with TRBJ2-6; D unclear. The ends were cut back, 5 bases at V and 0 bases at J, with 8 bases in the middle. CDR3 length: 15 residues. CDR1 is LNHDA, CDR2 SQIVND, per germline (reference sequence). Here the CDR3 DNA reads TGTGCCAGTAGTCGCATTAGCTCTGGGGCCAACGTCCTGACTTTC. This sequence encodes CASSRISSGANVLTF.

This clone occurred a few times. J is TRBJ1-2 and V is TRBV5-5; D might be TRBD1 (5 bases). The CDR3 loop spans 12 amino acids. V lost 0 bases, J lost 5 bases, and 5 bases lay in between. CDR1 and CDR2 from the germline V gene are SGHKS and YYEKEE (reference sequence). DNA for the CDR3: TGTGCCAGCAGCTTGGGACAGTATGGCTACACCTTC. The encoded protein is CASSLGQYGYTF.